These 17 T cell receptor beta chains were all obtained from the same sample, sequenced in a study of T-cell memory formation after mild COVID-19. TCRdb called the 5' RACE reads again in MiXCR, with one record for every CDR3 protein. The sample contains approximately 580,000 distinct CDR3 sequences, about a fifth of which appear only once. Sequences were obtained from PBMCs or a T cell subset sorted from them (not recorded which). Receptors originate from an adult woman who had mild COVID-19 (a few samples of this study predate the infection). Cell type and time point are not known.

This CDR3 reads CASSPTGVAGNNEQFF. The CDR3 nucleotides read TGTGCCAGCTCACCTACAGGAGTAGCGGGGAATAATGAGCAGTTCTTC. This chain uses TRBV18 with TRBJ2-1; TRBD2 agrees at 8 bases. Trimming at V came to 3 bases and at J to 7 bases, leaving 11 bases not matched to a gene. The CDR3 covers 16 residues. Germline CDR1 is KGHSH and CDR2 is LQKENI.

The V and J genes are TRBV5-5 and TRBJ1-4; TRBD1 matches at 7 bases. V shed 6 bases and J 3 bases; nucleotides not matched to a gene: 20. Germline assignment: CDR1 SGHKS and CDR2 YYEKEE (reference sequence). The CDR3 spans 19 residues. The CDR3, as DNA: TGTGCCAGCACTCGCATTGGGGGACAGTGGGTAGCAGCTAATGAAAAACTGTTTTTT. Residues: CASTRIGGQWVAANEKLFF.

The rearrangement uses TRBV25-1 and TRBJ2-3; 11 bases are shared with TRBD1. This CDR3 is built from 17 residues. The J segment lost 2 bases and the V segment lost 1 base, leaving 5 bases of the junction unmatched. CDR1 and CDR2 (germline): MGHDK, SYGVNS. CDR3 in DNA: TGTGCCAGCAGTGAATCCCGGGACAGGGGGAACACAGATACGCAGTATTTT. Translating gives CASSESRDRGNTDTQYF.

This clonotype came up a few times. The genes are TRBV7-2 and TRBJ2-7; no reliable D call. Per the germline V gene, CDR1 is SGHTA and CDR2 is FQGNSA. The CDR3 covers 12 residues. V was shortened by 8 bases and J by 3 bases, with 11 bases between the two germline ends. CDR3 nucleotides: TGTGCCAGCGGACGGCCCAACTACGAGCAGTACTTC. It codes for CASGRPNYEQYF.

This clonotype was counted between two and nine times. The rearrangement uses TRBV20-1 and TRBJ2-1; D is ambiguous. Trimming shortened V by 1 base and J by 9 bases, and 10 bases separated the two germline ends. Germline CDR1 reads DFQATT; CDR2 reads SNEGSKA (reference sequence). The length of the CDR3 is 12 residues. CDR3 sequence reads: CSARASDVEQFF. CDR3 nucleotides: TGCAGTGCTAGAGCAAGCGATGTTGAGCAGTTCTTC.

The rearrangement links TRBV5-1 to TRBJ2-1, with 13 bases aligning to TRBD2. The V and J ends lost 7 bases and 7 bases, in that order; junction bases with no gene match: 5. CDR3 size: 14 residues. The V gene's germline CDR1 is SGHRS and CDR2 YFSETQ. DNA of the CDR3: TGCGCCAGCGGACTAGCGGGAGTAGGTAATGAGCAGTTCTTC. It yields the protein CASGLAGVGNEQFF. Supplemented by reference TRBV5-1 and TRBJ2-1, the full variable domain reads KAGVTQTPRYLIKTRGQQVTLSCSPISGHRSVSWYQQTPGQGLQFLFEYFSETQRNKGNFPGRFSGRQFSNSRSEMNVSTLELGDSALYLCASGLAGVGNEQFFGPGTRLTVL.

This clonotype was recorded at least ten times. V is TRBV25-1 and J is TRBJ2-7, with 9 bases that match TRBD1. V lost 5 bases and J lost 4; bases outside the gene matches: 9. CDR1 MGHDK and CDR2 SYGVNS come from the germline V gene. CDR3 length: 15 amino acids. The CDR3 region has the DNA TGTGCCAGCAGTAACGCCGGGACAGGGATGTACGAGCAGTACTTC. This gives the protein CASSNAGTGMYEQYF.

This clonotype was counted between two and nine times. V is TRBV27 and J is TRBJ2-5, with D possibly being TRBD1 (7 bases). This CDR3 has 16 residues. Germline assignment: CDR1 MNHEY and CDR2 SMNVEV (reference sequence). Trimming removed 2 bases at V and 4 bases at J, with 17 bases between. The CDR3 sequence: CASSLAPVQGGETQYF. The CDR3 bases are TGTGCCAGCAGTTTAGCCCCGGTGCAGGGGGGAGAGACCCAGTACTTC.

The V gene is TRBV7-9, the J gene TRBJ2-3; TRBD2 matches 9 bases. J gave up 5 bases and V 4 bases, and 10 bases lay outside the gene matches. The CDR3 covers 16 residues. From germline, CDR1 is SEHNR and CDR2 FQNEAQ (reference sequence). CDR3: CASSSQTSGWEDTQYF. The DNA of the CDR3 is TGTGCCAGCAGCTCTCAAACTAGCGGGTGGGAAGATACGCAGTATTTT.

The gene calls are TRBV27 and TRBJ1-4; D remains unclear. The V end was cut by 8 bases, the J end by 8 bases, with 18 bases between. Germline CDR1 MNHEY, CDR2 SMNVEV (reference sequence). CDR3 size: 14 residues. CDR3 in DNA: TGTGCCAGCTCCGGGTCCGGCAATCGAGAAAAACTGTTTTTT. It encodes CASSGSGNREKLFF.

This clonotype has only a few counts. The rearrangement uses TRBV19 and TRBJ1-5; no clear D gene. CDR1 and CDR2 from the germline V gene are LNHDA and SQIVND (reference sequence). V was cut by 3 bases and J by 2 bases, with 11 bases left in between. This CDR3 has 15 amino acids. CDR3 bases: TGTGCCAGTAGTATTTCACAAGCCGGCAATCAGCCCCAGCATTTT. Residues: CASSISQAGNQPQHF. The full variable domain, its missing parts supplied by reference TRBV19 and TRBJ1-5, is DGGITQSPKYLFRKEGQNVTLSCEQNLNHDAMYWYRQDPGQGLRLIYYSQIVNDFQKGDIAEGYSVSREKKESFPLTVTSAQKNPTAFYLCASSISQAGNQPQHFGDGTRLSIL.

J is TRBJ1-2 and V is TRBV7-2, with 8 nucleotides matching TRBD1. Germline V gene data show CDR1 as SGHTA and CDR2 as FQGNSA. V lost 0 bases to trimming and J lost 8 bases; unmatched junction nucleotides: 8. The length of the CDR3 is 15 residues. For the CDR3, the DNA is TGTGCCAGCAGCTTAGCTCAGGGGGCGGGTGGAGGCTACACCTTC. It is translated as CASSLAQGAGGGYTF.

The CDR3 DNA sequence: TGCAGTGCTACTGACAGGGGGATGGCAGCTTTCTTT. Encoded protein: CSATDRGMAAFF. The chain carries TRBV20-1 and TRBJ1-1, with 9 bases lining up with TRBD1. This CDR3 region has 12 residues. Per the germline V gene, CDR1 is DFQATT and CDR2 is SNEGSKA (reference sequence). Unmatched junction bases numbered 7, after V lost 4 bases and J lost 10 bases.

This clonotype was seen a few times. The chain is built from TRBV10-3 and TRBJ2-1, with 9 bases fitting TRBD2. CDR1 and CDR2 (germline): ENHRY, SYGVKD. The CDR3 runs 13 residues. Germline trimming cut 10 bases from V and 5 bases from J; bases unmatched to any gene: 6. CDR3 bases: TGTGCCACCGGACTAGCGCCTCACAATGAGCAGTTCTTC. Its translation is CATGLAPHNEQFF.

This clonotype appeared a few times. V usage is TRBV30 and J usage is TRBJ2-7, with TRBD1 identical over 8 bases. The CDR3 consists of 15 residues. J was trimmed by 0 bases and V by 3 bases; bases with no gene match: 7. Germline assignment: CDR1 GTSNPN and CDR2 SVGIG (reference sequence). The CDR3 DNA reads TGTGCCTGGAGGAAAACAGGGGGTAGCTCCTACGAGCAGTACTTC. Its translation is CAWRKTGGSSYEQYF.

This clonotype occurred a few times. The chain links TRBV13 to TRBJ2-7; D is possibly TRBD2 (6 bases). The V end was cut by 4 bases, the J end by 4 bases, with 14 bases between. Germline CDR1 and CDR2: PRHDT and FYEKMQ (reference sequence). The CDR3 spans 14 residues. CDR3 residues: CASSSGPGSYEQYF. Here the CDR3 DNA reads TGTGCCAGCAGCTCGGGCCCCGGGAGTTACGAGCAGTACTTC.

The chain employs TRBV5-1 and TRBJ1-2; D gene unclear. The CDR3 has 14 residues. V lost 2 bases to trimming and J lost 3 bases, with 11 bases between them. Germline CDR1 SGHRS, CDR2 YFSETQ. The CDR3 sequence is CASSFWGADYGYTF. CDR3 nucleotides: TGCGCCAGCAGCTTCTGGGGTGCGGACTATGGCTACACCTTC.